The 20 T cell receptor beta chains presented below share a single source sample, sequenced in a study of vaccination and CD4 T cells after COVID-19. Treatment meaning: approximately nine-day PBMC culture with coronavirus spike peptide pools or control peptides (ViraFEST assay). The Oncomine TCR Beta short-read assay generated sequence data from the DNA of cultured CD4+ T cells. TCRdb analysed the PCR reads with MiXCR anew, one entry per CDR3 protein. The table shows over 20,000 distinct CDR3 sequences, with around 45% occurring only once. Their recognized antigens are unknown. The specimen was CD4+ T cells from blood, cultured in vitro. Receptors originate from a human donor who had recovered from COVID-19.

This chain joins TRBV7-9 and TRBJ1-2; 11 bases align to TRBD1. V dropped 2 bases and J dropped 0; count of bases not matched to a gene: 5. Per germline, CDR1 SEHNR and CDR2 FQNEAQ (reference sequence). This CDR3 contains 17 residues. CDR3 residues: CASSLRTGGLSNYGYTF. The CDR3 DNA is TGTGCCAGCAGCTTACGGACAGGGGGCCTTTCTAACTATGGCTACACCTTC.

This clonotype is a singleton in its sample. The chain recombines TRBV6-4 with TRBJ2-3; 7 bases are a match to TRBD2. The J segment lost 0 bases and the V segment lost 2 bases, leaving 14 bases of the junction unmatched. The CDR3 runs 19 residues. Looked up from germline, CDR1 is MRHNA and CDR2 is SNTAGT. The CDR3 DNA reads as TGTGCCAGCAGTGACCTAACCCGACGGTGGGGGGGAAGCACAGATACGCAGTATTTT. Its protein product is CASSDLTRRWGGSTDTQYF.

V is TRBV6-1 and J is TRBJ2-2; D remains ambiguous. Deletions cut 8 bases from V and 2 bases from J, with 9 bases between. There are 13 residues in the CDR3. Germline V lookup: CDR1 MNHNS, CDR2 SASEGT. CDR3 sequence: CASVTLNTGELFF. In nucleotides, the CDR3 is TGTGCCAGCGTAACGCTTAACACCGGGGAGCTGTTTTTT.

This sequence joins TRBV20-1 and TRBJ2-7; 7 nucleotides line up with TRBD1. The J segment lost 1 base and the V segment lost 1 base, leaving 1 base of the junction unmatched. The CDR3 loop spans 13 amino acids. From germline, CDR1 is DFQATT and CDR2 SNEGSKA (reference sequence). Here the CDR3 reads CSARATGSYEQYF. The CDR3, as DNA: TGCAGTGCTAGAGCGACAGGGTCCTACGAGCAGTACTTC.

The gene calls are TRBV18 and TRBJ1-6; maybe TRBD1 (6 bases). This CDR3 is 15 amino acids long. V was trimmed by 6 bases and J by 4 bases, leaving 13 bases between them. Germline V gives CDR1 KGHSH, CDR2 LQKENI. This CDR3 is CASSSGGLYNSPLHF. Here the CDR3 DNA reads TGTGCCAGCTCCAGTGGGGGGCTGTATAATTCACCCCTCCACTTT.

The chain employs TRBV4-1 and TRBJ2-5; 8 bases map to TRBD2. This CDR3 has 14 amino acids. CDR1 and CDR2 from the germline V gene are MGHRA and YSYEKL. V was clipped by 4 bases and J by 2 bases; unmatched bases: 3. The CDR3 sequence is CASSPVAGQETQYF. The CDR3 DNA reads TGCGCCAGCAGCCCAGTAGCGGGGCAAGAGACCCAGTACTTC.

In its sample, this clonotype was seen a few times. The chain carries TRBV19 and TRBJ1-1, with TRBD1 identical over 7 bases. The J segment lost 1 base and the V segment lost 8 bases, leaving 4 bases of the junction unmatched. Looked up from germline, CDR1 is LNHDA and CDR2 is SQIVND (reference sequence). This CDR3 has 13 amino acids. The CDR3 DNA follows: TGTGCCAGTGCCCCAGGGGGGAACACTGAAGCTTTCTTT. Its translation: CASAPGGNTEAFF.

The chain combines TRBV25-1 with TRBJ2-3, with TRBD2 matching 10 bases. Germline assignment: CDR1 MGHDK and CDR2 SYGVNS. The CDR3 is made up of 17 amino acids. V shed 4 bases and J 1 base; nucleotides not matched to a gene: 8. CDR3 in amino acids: CASSATSGGVGTDTQYF. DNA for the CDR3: TGTGCCAGCAGTGCCACCAGCGGGGGGGTAGGCACAGATACGCAGTATTTT.

The CDR3 nucleotides are TGCGCCAGCAGCTTGGAACAGGGAAGGCACATTCAGTACTTC. Translation: CASSLEQGRHIQYF. V and J are TRBV5-1 and TRBJ2-4, with a possible D match to TRBD1 (6 bases). This CDR3 region has 14 residues. CDR1 is SGHRS and CDR2 is YFSETQ in the germline V gene. V was trimmed by 0 bases and J by 8 bases, leaving 12 bases between them. The entire variable domain, with the rest obtained from reference TRBV5-1 and TRBJ2-4, is as follows: KAGVTQTPRYLIKTRGQQVTLSCSPISGHRSVSWYQQTPGQGLQFLFEYFSETQRNKGNFPGRFSGRQFSNSRSEMNVSTLELGDSALYLCASSLEQGRHIQYFGAGTRLSVL.

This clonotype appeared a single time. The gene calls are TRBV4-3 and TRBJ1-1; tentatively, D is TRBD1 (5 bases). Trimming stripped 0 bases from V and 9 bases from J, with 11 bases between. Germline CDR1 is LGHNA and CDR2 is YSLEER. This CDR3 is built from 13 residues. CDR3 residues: CASSQEGEGKAFF. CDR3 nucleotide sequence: TGCGCCAGCAGCCAAGAAGGGGAAGGAAAAGCTTTCTTT.

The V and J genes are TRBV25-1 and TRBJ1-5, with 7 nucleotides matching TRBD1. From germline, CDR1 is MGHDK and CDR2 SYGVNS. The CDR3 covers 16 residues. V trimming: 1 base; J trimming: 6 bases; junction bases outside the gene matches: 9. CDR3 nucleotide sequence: TGTGCCAGCAGTGAATCGGGCAGGGGGGAGGGTCAGCCCCAGCATTTT. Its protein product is CASSESGRGEGQPQHF. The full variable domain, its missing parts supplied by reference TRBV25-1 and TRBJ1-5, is EADIYQTPRYLVIGTGKKITLECSQTMGHDKMYWYQQDPGMELHLIHYSYGVNSTEKGDLSSESTVSRIRTEHFPLTLESARPSHTSQYLCASSESGRGEGQPQHFGDGTRLSIL.

The CDR3 DNA is TGTGCCAGCAGCTTAGAAGGTTCCAGGGGGGGCTACAATGAGCAGTTCTTC. The encoded protein is CASSLEGSRGGYNEQFF. V is TRBV11-3 and J is TRBJ2-1, with D perhaps assigned TRBD1 or TRBD2 (7 bases each). Trimming removed 0 bases at V and 3 bases at J, with 15 bases between. The CDR3 consists of 17 residues. Germline CDR1 is SGHNT and CDR2 is YENEEA.

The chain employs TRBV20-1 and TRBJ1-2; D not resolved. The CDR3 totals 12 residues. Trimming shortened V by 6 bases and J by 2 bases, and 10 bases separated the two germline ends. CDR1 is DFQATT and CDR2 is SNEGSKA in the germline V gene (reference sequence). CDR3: CSALTENYGYTF. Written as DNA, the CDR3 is TGCAGTGCCCTTACAGAAAACTATGGCTACACCTTC.

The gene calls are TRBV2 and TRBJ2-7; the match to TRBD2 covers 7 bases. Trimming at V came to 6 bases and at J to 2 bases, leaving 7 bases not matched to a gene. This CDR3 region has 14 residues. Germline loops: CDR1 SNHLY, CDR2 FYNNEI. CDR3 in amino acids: CASSSGTTAYEQYF. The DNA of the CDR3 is TGTGCCAGCAGCTCCGGGACTACGGCCTACGAGCAGTACTTC.

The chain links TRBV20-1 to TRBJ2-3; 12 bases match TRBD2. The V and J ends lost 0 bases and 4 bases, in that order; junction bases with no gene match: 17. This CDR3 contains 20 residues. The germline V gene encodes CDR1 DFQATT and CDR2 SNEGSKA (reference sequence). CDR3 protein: CSARDLYGYSTSGRADTQYF. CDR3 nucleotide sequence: TGCAGTGCTAGAGATCTTTATGGGTATTCGACTAGCGGGAGAGCAGATACGCAGTATTTT.

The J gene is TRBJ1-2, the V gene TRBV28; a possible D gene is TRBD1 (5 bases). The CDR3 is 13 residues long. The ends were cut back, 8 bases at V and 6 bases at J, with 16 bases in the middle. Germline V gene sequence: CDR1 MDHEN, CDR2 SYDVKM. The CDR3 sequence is CASLFLGADGYTF. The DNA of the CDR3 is TGTGCCAGCCTTTTTTTAGGGGCTGATGGCTACACCTTC.

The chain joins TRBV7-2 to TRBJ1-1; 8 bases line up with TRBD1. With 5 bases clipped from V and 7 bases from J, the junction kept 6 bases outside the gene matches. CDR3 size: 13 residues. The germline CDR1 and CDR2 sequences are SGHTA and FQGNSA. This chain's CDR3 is CASSRDRKGEAFF. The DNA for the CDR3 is TGTGCCAGCAGCCGGGACAGGAAGGGTGAAGCTTTCTTT.

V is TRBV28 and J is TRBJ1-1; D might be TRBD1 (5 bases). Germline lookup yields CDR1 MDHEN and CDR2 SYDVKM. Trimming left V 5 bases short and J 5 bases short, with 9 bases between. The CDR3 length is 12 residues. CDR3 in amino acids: CASSGRETEAFF. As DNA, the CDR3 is TGTGCCAGCAGTGGCAGGGAAACTGAAGCTTTCTTT.

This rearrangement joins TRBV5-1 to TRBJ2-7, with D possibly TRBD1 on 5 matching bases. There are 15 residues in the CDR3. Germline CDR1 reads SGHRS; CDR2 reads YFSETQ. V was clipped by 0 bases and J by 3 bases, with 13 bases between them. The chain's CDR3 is CASSLDDSSYYEQYF. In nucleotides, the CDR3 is TGCGCCAGCAGCTTGGACGACAGTAGTTACTACGAGCAGTACTTC.

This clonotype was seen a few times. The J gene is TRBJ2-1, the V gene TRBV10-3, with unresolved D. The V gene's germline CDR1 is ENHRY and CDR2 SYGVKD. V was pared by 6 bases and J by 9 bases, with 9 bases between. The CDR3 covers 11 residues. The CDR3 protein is CAIRKTGEQFF. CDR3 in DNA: TGTGCCATCAGGAAGACGGGTGAGCAGTTCTTC.